This T cell receptor beta chain was captured in a study of cytomegalovirus exposure and HLA in healthy donors. The study, taken as a whole, reports: The study listed 150 to 200 cytomegalovirus-associated TCR beta chains. A few CMV-associated chains were confirmed in vitro to be specific for CMV antigens. Generally TCR sequences proved uncommon, though certain public TCRs appeared in numerous donors.

Sequenced by immunoSEQ multiplex PCR; TCRdb stores in-frame clones only, minus some. Seen here are 190,000 or so clones, roughly four fifths observed once, and the top ten hold 2.5% to 3.5%. The donors were part of the validation cohort of roughly 110 subjects. That cohort was separate from the first cohort, which comprised some 670 subjects. Per the germline V gene, CDR1 is LGHNT and CDR2 is FRNRAP. The CDR3 is 13 amino acids. Trimming took 7 bases from V and 0 from J, leaving 7 bases between them. Regarding this clone: Antigen specificity is unknown.

Sequenced: PBMCs. The gene calls are TRBV12-5 and TRBJ1-5; the D is unclear. This receptor was obtained from a woman in her late teens or twenties in good health and CMV-seropositive. In DNA, the CDR3 is TGTGCTAGTGCCTTATATAGCAATCAGCCCCAGCATTTT. This translates into CASALYSNQPQHF.